This T cell receptor beta chain is drawn from a study of beta chain features in type 1 diabetes. Study at large: All of the samples together had 95 million to 140 million sorted cells examined. Study results and caveats: Shorter TCRB CDR3s, moderately but significantly so, marked every one of the four CD4+ subsets in Type 1 diabetes patients.

This CDR3 spans 14 amino acids. The V segment lost 6 bases and the J segment 4 bases; nucleotides outside the gene matches: 6. The germline CDR1 and CDR2 sequences are SNHLY and FYNNEI. There are a few counts of this clone. The target antigen is unknown. The whole isolated RNA underwent reverse transcription, so sequencing captured expressed TCRB transcripts. The assay was immunoSEQ multiplex PCR, and TCRdb's table has in-frame clones only and misses some. This table has some 23,000 clones, about 63% appearing once. The rearrangement uses TRBV2 and TRBJ2-7, with TRBD2 matching over 10 bases. The source material was stem cell memory CD4+ T cells from blood. The origin of this receptor is a woman in her 40s with type 1 diabetes. CDR3 region: CASRDRTSGYEQYF. The CDR3 bases are TGTGCCAGCAGAGACCGGACTAGCGGATACGAGCAGTACTTC. The variable domain in full, with the rest retrieved from reference TRBV2 and TRBJ2-7, is EPEVTQTPSHQVTQMGQEVILRCVPISNHLYFYWYRQILGQKVEFLVSFYNNEISEKSEIFDDQFSVERPDGSNFTLKIRSTKLEDSAMYFCASRDRTSGYEQYFGPGTRLTVT.